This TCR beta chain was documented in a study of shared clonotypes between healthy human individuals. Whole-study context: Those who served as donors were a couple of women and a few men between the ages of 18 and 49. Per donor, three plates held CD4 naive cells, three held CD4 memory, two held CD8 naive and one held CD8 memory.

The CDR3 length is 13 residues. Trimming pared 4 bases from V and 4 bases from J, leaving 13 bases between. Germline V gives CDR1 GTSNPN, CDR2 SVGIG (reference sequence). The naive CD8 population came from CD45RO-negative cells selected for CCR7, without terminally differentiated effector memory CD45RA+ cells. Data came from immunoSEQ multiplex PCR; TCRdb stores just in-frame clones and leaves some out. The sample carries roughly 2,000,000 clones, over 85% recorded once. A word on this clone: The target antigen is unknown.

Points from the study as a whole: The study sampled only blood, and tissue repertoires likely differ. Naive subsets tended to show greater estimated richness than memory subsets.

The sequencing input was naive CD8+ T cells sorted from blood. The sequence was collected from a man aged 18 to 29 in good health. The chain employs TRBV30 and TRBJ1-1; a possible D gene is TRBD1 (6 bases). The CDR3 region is CAWKPGQRTEAFF. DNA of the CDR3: TGTGCCTGGAAGCCAGGACAGCGCACTGAAGCTTTCTTT.